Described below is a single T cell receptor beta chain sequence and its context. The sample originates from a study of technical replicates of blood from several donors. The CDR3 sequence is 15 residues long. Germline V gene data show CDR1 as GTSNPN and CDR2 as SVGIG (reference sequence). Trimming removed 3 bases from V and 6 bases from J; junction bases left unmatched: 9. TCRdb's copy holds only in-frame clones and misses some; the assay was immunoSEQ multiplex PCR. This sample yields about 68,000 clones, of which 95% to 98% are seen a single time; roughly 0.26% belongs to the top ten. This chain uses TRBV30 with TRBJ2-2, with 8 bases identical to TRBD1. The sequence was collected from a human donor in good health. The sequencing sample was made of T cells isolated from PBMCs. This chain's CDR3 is CAWRQTGDKAGELFF. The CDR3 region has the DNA TGTGCCTGGAGACAGACAGGGGATAAGGCCGGGGAGCTGTTTTTT.